Listed here are 9 T cell receptor beta chains from one sample, sequenced in a study of shared clonotypes between healthy human individuals. Sequencing was performed with immunoSEQ multiplex PCR; in TCRdb, only in-frame clones are kept and a portion is missing. Seen here are 2 million to 2.5 million clones, under 95% observed once, and the top ten hold 0.36%. Sequenced input: naive CD4+ T cells from PBMCs. The subset here: CD45RA+ positively selected. The receptors were sampled from a man aged 18 to 30 in good health. Some clones in this sample may be carry-over from other donors' samples.

The V call is TRBV5-1, the J call TRBJ2-1, with 10 bases aligning to TRBD2. Germline CDR1 reads SGHRS; CDR2 reads YFSETQ. With V trimmed by 1 base and J by 9 bases, 7 bases remained unmatched. CDR3 length: 15 residues. Written as DNA, the CDR3 is TGCGCCAGCAGCTTGACCCTAGCGGGAGCTACTGAGCAGTTCTTC. This encodes CASSLTLAGATEQFF.

This rearrangement joins TRBV5-1 to TRBJ2-1, with D perhaps given as TRBD1 or TRBD2 (5 bases each). CDR1 and CDR2 from the germline V gene are SGHRS and YFSETQ. This CDR3 region has 16 residues. V was trimmed by 0 bases and J by 4 bases, leaving 14 bases between them. CDR3 sequence reads: CASSLGGTPPYNEQFF. The CDR3 DNA follows: TGCGCCAGCAGCTTGGGTGGGACCCCTCCGTACAATGAGCAGTTCTTC.

The V and J genes are TRBV27 and TRBJ2-2, with D hard to call. Germline V gene sequence: CDR1 MNHEY, CDR2 SMNVEV (reference sequence). With 6 bases removed from V and 1 base from J, the gap between germline ends came to 9 bases. The CDR3 is made up of 14 amino acids. CDR3 DNA: TGTGCCAGCAGCATAGACTGGAACACCGGGGAGCTGTTTTTT. Protein: CASSIDWNTGELFF.

The chain uses TRBV6-5 and TRBJ1-4, with D unclear. V shed 0 bases and J shed 8 bases, with 4 bases lying between them. Germline V gene lookup returns CDR1 MNHEY and CDR2 SVGAGI. CDR3 length: 12 amino acids. CDR3 DNA: TGTGCCAGCAGTTACTCGAAAGAAAAACTGTTTTTT. Protein product: CASSYSKEKLFF.

The V call is TRBV5-6, the J call TRBJ2-5, with 10 bases aligning to TRBD2. The tail of the sequence fits TRBJ2-7 better, so the J call may be wrong. CDR3 length: 14 residues. Germline CDR1 reads SGHDT; CDR2 reads YYEEEE. CDR3 sequence reads: CASSLPSGSYEQYF. CDR3 in DNA: TGTGCCAGCAGCTTGCCTAGCGGGAGCTACGAGCAGTACTTC.

The chain uses TRBV5-1 and TRBJ2-5; 7 bases agree with TRBD1. The V gene end was trimmed by 4 bases and the J gene end by 5 bases; junction bases not matched to a gene: 11. CDR3 length: 15 residues. Germline V gives CDR1 SGHRS, CDR2 YFSETQ. This chain's CDR3 is CASSPTNPTGETQYF. CDR3 in DNA: TGCGCCAGCAGCCCTACAAACCCGACAGGGGAGACCCAGTACTTC. Full variable domain (missing parts from reference TRBV5-1 and TRBJ2-5): KAGVTQTPRYLIKTRGQQVTLSCSPISGHRSVSWYQQTPGQGLQFLFEYFSETQRNKGNFPGRFSGRQFSNSRSEMNVSTLELGDSALYLCASSPTNPTGETQYFGPGTRLLVL.

Worth noting for this clone: The same CDR3 can be traced to other DNA sequences in this sample. The rearrangement uses TRBV7-3 and TRBJ2-3; D tentatively fits TRBD1 or TRBD2 (5 bases each). Germline V gene lookup returns CDR1 SGHTA and CDR2 FQGTGA. Trimming removed 5 bases at V and 4 bases at J, with 7 bases between. This CDR3 has 12 residues. The CDR3 loop reads CASSQGADTQYF. CDR3 nucleotides: TGTGCCAGCAGCCAGGGAGCAGATACGCAGTATTTT. The full variable domain, with the rest looked up from reference TRBV7-3 and TRBJ2-3, is GAGVSQTPSNKVTEKGKYVELRCDPISGHTALYWYRQSLGQGPEFLIYFQGTGAADDSGLPNDRFFAVRPEGSVSTLKIQRTERGDSAVYLCASSQGADTQYFGPGTRLTVL.

V gene TRBV28 combines with J gene TRBJ1-6; D remains ambiguous. Germline V gene sequence: CDR1 MDHEN, CDR2 SYDVKM. This CDR3 spans 16 amino acids. The V end lost 2 bases, the J end lost 8 bases, and 16 bases lay between the germline ends. The CDR3 loop is CASSLRMRGTYSPLHF. For the CDR3, the DNA is TGTGCCAGCAGTTTAAGGATGCGCGGAACATATTCACCCCTCCACTTT.

Points on this clone: The same CDR3 can be traced to other DNA sequences in this sample. The chain combines TRBV7-2 with TRBJ2-1; no clear D gene. The ends were cut back, 5 bases at V and 3 bases at J, with 8 bases in the middle. This CDR3 is built from 13 residues. Germline values: CDR1 SGHTA, CDR2 FQGNSA. CDR3 residues: CASSLDGYNEQFF. CDR3 DNA: TGTGCCAGCAGCCTAGACGGCTACAATGAGCAGTTCTTC.